This T cell receptor beta chain is drawn from a study of T cell responses to AZD1222 COVID-19 vaccine (dated by TCRdb to the early 2020s). Regarding the research as a whole: TCR sequencing covered fewer than 250 trial participants: 200 to 220 given two doses of AZD1222 and approximately 26 given two doses of MenACWY control vaccine. Trial participants were enrolled by age into 18-55, 56-69 and 70-plus year subgroups, with roughly 160, 29 and 62 TCR-sequenced participants respectively.

CDR1 and CDR2, looked up from the germline V gene, are MNHEY and SVGEGT. The CDR3 holds 14 amino acids from the cysteine to the phenylalanine. The read is trimmed to its CDR3 DNA, 42 bases read in frame from base 1. V trim: 2 bases; J trim: 5 bases; unmatched bases: 6. Concerning this clone itself: Its antigen is still unknown. Base qualities are missing; no much larger clone stands one base away.

Per the publication, the time point label means: about 28 days (+/-7) after the second vaccine dose. AZD1222 recipients given second doses at about 4 weeks or at about 12 weeks were pooled, since spike-specific TCR depth and breadth were not found to differ between the two schedules. The vaccinee samples were drawn from two UK trials, COV001 and COV002, one of which was a single-blind randomized controlled phase 2/3 trial testing AZD1222 (ChAdOx1 nCoV-19) in healthy adults. For TCRbeta chain sequencing, PBMC samples from trial participants were taken at day 0 and at day 28 after the second dose. The CDR3 regions of human TCRbeta chains were subjected to immunosequencing. Per the source publication's procedure: TCRs in the repertoires were matched against a reference library of SARS-CoV-2-specific TCRs that had been generated with the MIRA antigen-specificity platform. Breadth was defined as the fraction of unique TCRs that were SARS-CoV-2-associated, and depth was defined as the fraction of total T cells that were SARS-CoV-2-associated. Using the MIRA data, each spike-specific TCR was assigned both to the spike region to which the TCR was reactive and to a CD4 or CD8 class. Log10-transformed breadth and depth values were compared by one-way ANOVA with Sidak's multiple comparisons tests. TCRdb limited this immuneACCESS table to in-frame rearrangements with V and J called. A share of clones is missing; checked studies link under half to unresolved V genes, and the rest is unexplained. V and J calls and clone size are copied from that table; D and trimming were computed from the DNA. Counted in this sample were fewer than 100,000 clones; roughly 90% of them appeared once. About 16% of the sample belongs to the ten largest clones.

The research as a whole found: The vaccine-associated CD4 TCRs covered the entire spike protein, and the dominant responses fell in regions 160-218 and 743-854. Reportedly, close to half of the unique spike-specific TCRs recognized epitopes lying outside the regions that are mutated in the B.1.351 and B.1.1.7 variants. Participants were mostly white British and included more females than males, and it was suggested by the authors that clonal diversity may have been underestimated. Conclusions about previously exposed vaccinees are limited because only six or seven AZD1222 recipients were SARS-CoV-2 seropositive at baseline. Because no samples from the day 14 peak response were available, repertoires could be characterized only after the peak T cell response. After two AZD1222 doses, both the breadth and the depth of spike-specific TCRs were significantly higher than at day 0 and than in MenACWY recipients. The 56-69-year group was small, and its depth increase did not reach significance, likely because of low power.

This sample comprised peripheral blood, obtained 28 days after the second AZD1222 dose. This clonotype was obtained from an adult who received the AZD1222 COVID-19 vaccine. The chain was built from TRBV6-2 or TRBV6-3 and TRBJ2-7; 7 central bases correspond to TRBD2. The CDR3 sequence is CASSYTLAFDEQYF. The nucleotides read TGTGCCAGCAGTTACACACTAGCGTTCGACGAGCAGTACTTC.